The 22 T cell receptor beta chains below all came from one sample that was sequenced in a study of T-cell memory formation after mild COVID-19. TCRdb independently ran MiXCR on the 5' RACE reads; one entry per CDR3 protein. The sample has approximately 580,000 distinct CDR3 sequences, around 21% seen once. The specimen was PBMCs or a T cell subset sorted from them (not recorded which). The receptors stem from an adult woman who had mild COVID-19 (a few samples of this study predate the infection). Cell type and time point are not known.

This clonotype was found a few times. The genes are TRBV7-8 and TRBJ2-1; D ambiguous. From germline, CDR1 is SGHVS and CDR2 FQNEAQ. This CDR3 is built from 15 residues. V was clipped by 1 base and J by 5 bases, with 12 bases between them. The CDR3 DNA sequence: TGTGCCAGCAGCTTAGTTCAACAGCTACACAATGAGCAGTTCTTC. This sequence encodes CASSLVQQLHNEQFF.

The chain combines TRBV7-9 with TRBJ1-1, with D maybe TRBD1 (6 bases). Trimming left V 9 bases short and J 4 bases short, with 12 bases between. CDR1 and CDR2 (germline): SEHNR, FQNEAQ (reference sequence). CDR3 length equals 12 residues. In nucleotides, the CDR3 is TGTGCCAGTGGGGGCGTCGCCACTGAAGCTTTCTTT. Residues: CASGGVATEAFF. The variable domain in full, with the rest retrieved from reference TRBV7-9 and TRBJ1-1, is DTGVSQNPRHKITKRGQNVTFRCDPISEHNRLYWYRQTLGQGPEFLTYFQNEAQLEKSRLLSDRFSAERPKGSFSTLEIQRTEQGDSAMYLCASGGVATEAFFGQGTRLTVV.

This clonotype was detected only a few times. The chain has TRBV3-1 and TRBJ2-1; perhaps TRBD2 as D (6 bases). Germline values: CDR1 LGHDT, CDR2 YNNKEL (reference sequence). The CDR3 covers 18 residues. V lost 3 bases to trimming and J lost 6 bases, with 24 bases between them. CDR3 loop: CASSQGTETWGTANEQFF. The CDR3 DNA reads as TGTGCCAGCAGCCAGGGGACTGAAACTTGGGGGACTGCCAATGAGCAGTTCTTC.

The chain employs TRBV3-1 and TRBJ2-1, with D possibly matching TRBD2 (6 bases). This CDR3 has 14 amino acids. Between the trimmed V and J ends, which lost 1 base and 7 bases, there was a span of 11 bases. Germline CDR1 and CDR2: LGHDT and YNNKEL (reference sequence). The CDR3 protein is CASSQVAGWNEQFF. The CDR3 coding sequence is TGTGCCAGCAGCCAAGTGGCGGGGTGGAATGAGCAGTTCTTC.

This chain connects TRBV5-8 to TRBJ2-1, with 10 bases that match TRBD1. V shed 2 bases and J 4 bases; nucleotides not matched to a gene: 3. CDR3 length equals 15 residues. Germline CDR1 and CDR2: SGHTS and YDEGEE. This chain's CDR3 is CASSFRDRGYNEQFF. The DNA of the CDR3 is TGTGCCAGCAGCTTCCGGGACAGGGGATACAATGAGCAGTTCTTC. Together with reference TRBV5-8 and TRBJ2-1, the CDR3 gives the full variable domain: EAGVTQSPTHLIKTRGQQATLRCSPISGHTSVYWYQQALGLGLQFLLWYDEGEERNRGNFPPRFSGRQFPNYSSELNVNALELEDSALYLCASSFRDRGYNEQFFGPGTRLTVL.

V usage is TRBV10-3 and J usage is TRBJ2-7; 7 positions agree with TRBD2. The length of the CDR3 is 16 residues. With V trimmed by 2 bases and J by 2 bases, 9 bases remained unmatched. CDR1 and CDR2 (germline): ENHRY, SYGVKD. The CDR3 DNA is TGTGCCATCAGTGAGGGGGGGGTTGGTAAACCCTACGAGCAGTACTTC. Encoded protein: CAISEGGVGKPYEQYF.

The V and J genes are TRBV5-4 and TRBJ2-1; 7 bases match TRBD2. Germline values: CDR1 SGHNT, CDR2 YYREEE (reference sequence). V dropped 4 bases and J dropped 2; count of bases not matched to a gene: 9. The CDR3 covers 16 residues. Here the CDR3 reads CASSLEQRGTYNEQFF. CDR3 DNA: TGTGCCAGCAGCCTCGAACAGCGGGGTACCTACAATGAGCAGTTCTTC. Full variable domain (rest looked up from reference TRBV5-4 and TRBJ2-1): ETGVTQSPTHLIKTRGQQVTLRCSSQSGHNTVSWYQQALGQGPQFIFQYYREEENGRGNFPPRFSGLQFPNYSSELNVNALELDDSALYLCASSLEQRGTYNEQFFGPGTRLTVL.

V and J are TRBV12-3 or TRBV12-4 and TRBJ2-7, with 9 bases lining up with TRBD1. The CDR3 contains 19 residues. Unmatched junction bases numbered 15, after V lost 2 bases and J lost 1 base. The DNA of the CDR3 is TGTGCCAGCAGTTTAAGCCCGGGACAGGGATTCGGCTCTTCCTACGAGCAGTACTTC. Translating gives CASSLSPGQGFGSSYEQYF.

This clonotype was observed a handful of times. This rearrangement joins TRBV11-2 to TRBJ1-1, with TRBD1 matching 10 bases. Germline CDR1 SGHAT, CDR2 FQNNGV. Unmatched junction bases numbered 5, after V lost 4 bases and J lost 0 bases. The length of the CDR3 is 16 residues. This chain's CDR3 is CASSSGQGTLNTEAFF. The CDR3 nucleotides are TGTGCCAGCAGCTCGGGACAGGGGACTTTGAACACTGAAGCTTTCTTT.

This clonotype appeared a few times. The V and J genes are TRBV7-8 and TRBJ1-6; 9 nucleotides agree with TRBD1. The CDR3 is 15 amino acids. CDR1 is SGHVS and CDR2 is FQNEAQ in the germline V gene. V was clipped by 5 bases and J by 6 bases; unmatched bases: 5. CDR3 sequence: CASSGTGWRNSPLHF. The CDR3 DNA reads TGTGCCAGCAGCGGGACAGGGTGGCGTAATTCACCCCTCCACTTT.

The V gene is TRBV20-1, the J gene TRBJ2-2, with D tentatively TRBD1 or TRBD2 (5 bases each). Germline V CDR1 and CDR2: DFQATT, SNEGSKA (reference sequence). The CDR3 runs 12 residues. CDR3 sequence reads: CSGAANTGELFF. Written as DNA, the CDR3 is TGCAGCGGGGCCGCGAACACCGGGGAGCTGTTTTTT.

This chain uses TRBV5-6 with TRBJ1-5; D ambiguous. The CDR3 has 16 amino acids. From germline, CDR1 is SGHDT and CDR2 YYEEEE. Deletions cut 0 bases from V and 5 bases from J, with 15 bases between. CDR3 loop: CASSLAEAGGYQPQHF. The CDR3 coding sequence is TGTGCCAGCAGCTTGGCCGAGGCAGGCGGATATCAGCCCCAGCATTTT.

This rearrangement joins TRBV4-1 to TRBJ2-1, with 14 bases identical to TRBD2. CDR3 length: 18 amino acids. Trimming cost V 4 bases and J 9 bases; bases outside gene matches: 14. Germline V gene lookup returns CDR1 MGHRA and CDR2 YSYEKL. The CDR3 DNA follows: TGCGCCAGCAGCCCCCAGGAACGACTAGCGGGGGGGCTAGGTGAGCAGTTCTTC. Translation gives CASSPQERLAGGLGEQFF.

The rearrangement uses TRBV12-3 or TRBV12-4 and TRBJ1-1; D might be TRBD1 (5 bases). This CDR3 has 14 residues. The ends were cut back, 4 bases at V and 3 bases at J, with 12 bases in the middle. CDR3 sequence: CASSWTGGDTEAFF. The CDR3, as DNA: TGTGCCAGCAGTTGGACCGGGGGGGACACTGAAGCTTTCTTT.

This clonotype was seen only once. The genes are TRBV18 and TRBJ2-7; 10 bases map to TRBD2. The CDR3 consists of 16 residues. J gave up 9 bases and V 0 bases, and 11 bases lay outside the gene matches. CDR1 is KGHSH and CDR2 is LQKENI in the germline V gene. CDR3 DNA sequence: TGTGCCAGCTCACCACCTTCCCTAGCGGGGGCCTCAGGGCAGTACTTC. Protein sequence: CASSPPSLAGASGQYF. Looking up the rest from reference TRBV18 and TRBJ2-7 gives the full variable domain: NAGVMQNPRHLVRRRGQEARLRCSPMKGHSHVYWYRQLPEEGLKFMVYLQKENIIDESGMPKERFSAEFPKEGPSILRIQQVVRGDSAAYFCASSPPSLAGASGQYFGPGTRLTVT.

In this sample, this clonotype turned up a few times. The V and J genes are TRBV5-1 and TRBJ2-5; no reliable D call. CDR3 length: 14 amino acids. The V gene's germline CDR1 is SGHRS and CDR2 YFSETQ. V gave up 6 bases and J gave up 4 bases, with 16 bases separating them. The CDR3 nucleotides are TGCGCCAGCAACAGAATTGGGCAGGCAGAGACCCAGTACTTC. Protein sequence: CASNRIGQAETQYF. The full variable domain, with the rest looked up from reference TRBV5-1 and TRBJ2-5, is KAGVTQTPRYLIKTRGQQVTLSCSPISGHRSVSWYQQTPGQGLQFLFEYFSETQRNKGNFPGRFSGRQFSNSRSEMNVSTLELGDSALYLCASNRIGQAETQYFGPGTRLLVL.

This clonotype was counted many times. Germline and junction disagree at one end, which may indicate a read error. This rearrangement joins TRBV7-2 to TRBJ2-5; 12 positions agree with TRBD2. Germline assignment: CDR1 SGHTA and CDR2 FQGNSA. CDR3 size: 14 residues. The CDR3 here is CASSLAGGRETQYF. DNA for the CDR3: TGTGCCAGCAGCCTAGCGGGAGGGAGGGAGACCCAGTACTTC.

On this clonotype itself: This may come from a read error, since a much larger clone is one base off. This sequence joins TRBV3-1 and TRBJ2-5; no clear D gene. V was shortened by 5 bases and J by 1 base, with 5 bases between the two germline ends. The CDR3 spans 12 residues. The germline V gene encodes CDR1 LGHDT and CDR2 YNNKEL (reference sequence). CDR3 region: CASSIPQETQYF. DNA of the CDR3: TGTGCCAGCAGCATACCCCAAGAGACCCAGTACTTC.

This clonotype appeared a few times. This chain uses TRBV18 with TRBJ2-2, with D uncertain. CDR1 and CDR2 from the germline V gene are KGHSH and LQKENI. The CDR3 contains 13 residues. V was cut by 1 base and J by 11 bases, with 11 bases left in between. The DNA for the CDR3 is TGTGCCAGCTCACCACGGACGGGTCCTGAGCTGTTTTTT. It is translated as CASSPRTGPELFF.

This clonotype occurred a few times. The CDR3 sequence: CSTRTGGATGELFF. CDR3 DNA: TGCAGCACAAGGACAGGGGGCGCGACCGGGGAGCTGTTTTTT. The J gene is TRBJ2-2, the V gene TRBV29-1, with 11 bases aligning to TRBD1. The CDR3 has 14 residues. Germline V gives CDR1 SQVTM, CDR2 ANQGSEA. Unmatched junction bases numbered 7, after V lost 8 bases and J lost 5 bases.

The chain is built from TRBV6-5 and TRBJ2-7, with 7 bases lining up with TRBD2. Germline lookup yields CDR1 MNHEY and CDR2 SVGAGI. The V segment lost 6 bases and the J segment 5 bases; nucleotides outside the gene matches: 7. This CDR3 is built from 13 residues. CDR3 coding DNA: TGTGCCAGCAGCTCCGGGGGGTCCCACGAGCAGTACTTC. Its protein is CASSSGGSHEQYF.

There are a few counts of this clonotype. This chain links TRBV30 with TRBJ1-3, with D tentatively TRBD1 (5 bases). CDR3 length: 16 residues. In germline, CDR1 is GTSNPN, CDR2 SVGIG (reference sequence). With 0 bases removed from V and 0 bases from J, the gap between germline ends came to 12 bases. DNA for the CDR3: TGTGCCTGGAGTGTAACAGGTTCTCACTCTGGAAACACCATATATTTT. As protein: CAWSVTGSHSGNTIYF.